This TCR beta chain appears in the sequencing data of a study of control samples from healthy donors and cancer patients. The repertoire was sequenced with immunoSEQ multiplex PCR; TCRdb's copy has only in-frame clones and lacks some. The table shows about 86,000 clones, with 85% to 95% occurring only once. Sequencing was carried out using blood. The sequence was collected from a woman under 30 in good health.

The CDR3 coding sequence is TGCGCCAGCAGCTTGGGGGCAGGGACTGAAGCTTTCTTT. Translation gives CASSLGAGTEAFF. V is TRBV5-1 and J is TRBJ1-1, with D tentatively TRBD1 (5 bases). CDR1 and CDR2 from the germline V gene are SGHRS and YFSETQ. The CDR3 contains 13 residues. Trimming left V 0 bases short and J 5 bases short, with 8 bases between. Full variable domain (missing parts from reference TRBV5-1 and TRBJ1-1): KAGVTQTPRYLIKTRGQQVTLSCSPISGHRSVSWYQQTPGQGLQFLFEYFSETQRNKGNFPGRFSGRQFSNSRSEMNVSTLELGDSALYLCASSLGAGTEAFFGQGTRLTVV.